This T cell receptor (beta chain) emerged from a study of T cell changes during pregnancy in multiple sclerosis. Assay: immunoSEQ multiplex PCR; the TCRdb copy retains only in-frame clones and omits some. The sample records fewer than 60,000 clones, 75% to 95% being singletons. This TCR came from a female donor in good health, enrolled as a control in a pregnancy study. This material consisted of peripheral blood, taken after pregnancy.

CDR3 sequence (DNA): TGTGCCAGCAGTGTAGACAGGGGGCAAGACACTGAAGCTTTCTTT. It yields the protein CASSVDRGQDTEAFF. The chain joins TRBV6-1 to TRBJ1-1, with TRBD1 identical over 10 bases. V dropped 4 bases and J dropped 3; count of bases not matched to a gene: 5. CDR1 and CDR2 (germline): MNHNS, SASEGT. The CDR3 has 15 residues.